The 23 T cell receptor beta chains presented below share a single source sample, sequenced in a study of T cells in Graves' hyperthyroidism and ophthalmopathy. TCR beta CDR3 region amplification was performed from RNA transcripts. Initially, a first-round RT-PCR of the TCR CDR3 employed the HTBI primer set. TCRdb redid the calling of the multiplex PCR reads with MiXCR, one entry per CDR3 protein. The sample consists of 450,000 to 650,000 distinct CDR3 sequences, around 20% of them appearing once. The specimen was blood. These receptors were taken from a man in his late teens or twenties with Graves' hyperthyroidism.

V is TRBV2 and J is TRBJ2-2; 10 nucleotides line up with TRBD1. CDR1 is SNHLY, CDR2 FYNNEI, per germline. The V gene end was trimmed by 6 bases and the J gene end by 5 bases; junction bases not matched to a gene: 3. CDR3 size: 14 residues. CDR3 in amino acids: CASRRDRGTGELFF. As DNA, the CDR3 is TGTGCCAGCAGGCGGGACAGGGGAACCGGGGAGCTGTTTTTT.

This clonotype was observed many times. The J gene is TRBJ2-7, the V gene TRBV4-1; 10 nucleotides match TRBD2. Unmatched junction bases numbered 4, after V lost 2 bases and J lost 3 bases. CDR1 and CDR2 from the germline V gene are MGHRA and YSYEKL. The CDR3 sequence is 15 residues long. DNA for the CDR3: TGCGCCAGCAGCCAACTAGCGGGGGAAAGCTACGAGCAGTACTTC. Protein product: CASSQLAGESYEQYF.

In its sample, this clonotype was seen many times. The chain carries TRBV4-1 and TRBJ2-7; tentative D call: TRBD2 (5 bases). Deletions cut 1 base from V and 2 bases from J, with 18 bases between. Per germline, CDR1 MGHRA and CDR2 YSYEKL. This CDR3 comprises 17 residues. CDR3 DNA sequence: TGCGCCAGCAGCCAAGTTGGAGGAAAGATAAACCCCTACGAGCAGTACTTC. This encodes CASSQVGGKINPYEQYF.

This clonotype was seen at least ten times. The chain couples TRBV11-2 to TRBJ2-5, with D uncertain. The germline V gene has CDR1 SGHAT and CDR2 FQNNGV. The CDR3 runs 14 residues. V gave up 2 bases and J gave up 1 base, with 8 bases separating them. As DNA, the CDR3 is TGTGCCAGCAGCTTACTAGGACCCCAAGAGACCCAGTACTTC. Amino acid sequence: CASSLLGPQETQYF.

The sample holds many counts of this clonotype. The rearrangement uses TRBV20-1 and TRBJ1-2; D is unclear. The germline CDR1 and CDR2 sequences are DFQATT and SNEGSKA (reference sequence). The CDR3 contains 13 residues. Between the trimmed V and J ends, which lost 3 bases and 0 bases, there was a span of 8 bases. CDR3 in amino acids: CSASGRANYGYTF. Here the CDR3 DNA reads TGCAGTGCTAGTGGGCGAGCTAACTATGGCTACACCTTC.

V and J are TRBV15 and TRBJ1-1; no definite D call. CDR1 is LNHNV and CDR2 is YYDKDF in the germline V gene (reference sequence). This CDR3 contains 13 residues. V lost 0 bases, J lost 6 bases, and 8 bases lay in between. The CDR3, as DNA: TGTGCCACCAGCAGAGAGCAGGTTTCTGAAGCTTTCTTT. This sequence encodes CATSREQVSEAFF.

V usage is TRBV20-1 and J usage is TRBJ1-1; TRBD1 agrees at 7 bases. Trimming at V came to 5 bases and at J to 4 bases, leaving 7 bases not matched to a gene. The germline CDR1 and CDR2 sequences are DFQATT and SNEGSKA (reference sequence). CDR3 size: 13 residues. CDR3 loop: CSALVEGATEAFF. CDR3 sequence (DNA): TGCAGTGCTCTCGTGGAGGGGGCCACTGAAGCTTTCTTT.

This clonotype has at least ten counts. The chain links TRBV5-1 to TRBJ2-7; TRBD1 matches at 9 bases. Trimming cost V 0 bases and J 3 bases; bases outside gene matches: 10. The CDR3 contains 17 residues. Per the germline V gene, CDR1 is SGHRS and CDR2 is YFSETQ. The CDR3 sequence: CASSLEPRDRDRYEQYF. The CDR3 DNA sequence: TGCGCCAGCAGCTTGGAGCCTCGGGACAGGGATCGCTACGAGCAGTACTTC.

The CDR3 here is CASSGEYYVTYGYTF. The CDR3, as DNA: TGTGCCAGCAGTGGAGAATACTATGTTACCTATGGCTACACCTTC. V gene TRBV28 combines with J gene TRBJ1-2, with D unclear. The germline CDR1 and CDR2 sequences are MDHEN and SYDVKM. This CDR3 spans 15 amino acids. The V end was cut by 5 bases, the J end by 4 bases, with 17 bases between.

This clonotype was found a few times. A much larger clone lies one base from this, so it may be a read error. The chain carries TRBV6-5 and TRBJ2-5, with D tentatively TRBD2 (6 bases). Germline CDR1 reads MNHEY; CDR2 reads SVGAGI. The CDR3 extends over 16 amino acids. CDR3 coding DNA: TGTGCCGGCAGTTACGTCGGGCTCGCGGGGTGGAAGACCCAGTACTTC. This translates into CAGSYVGLAGWKTQYF.

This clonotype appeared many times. CDR3 sequence (DNA): TGTGCCAGCAGTTTTAGTCAGGGGGCCATGAACACTGAAGCTTTCTTT. It codes for CASSFSQGAMNTEAFF. The genes are TRBV12-3 or TRBV12-4 and TRBJ1-1; TRBD1 matches at 8 bases. J gave up 0 bases and V 3 bases, and 6 bases lay outside the gene matches. The CDR3 contains 16 residues.

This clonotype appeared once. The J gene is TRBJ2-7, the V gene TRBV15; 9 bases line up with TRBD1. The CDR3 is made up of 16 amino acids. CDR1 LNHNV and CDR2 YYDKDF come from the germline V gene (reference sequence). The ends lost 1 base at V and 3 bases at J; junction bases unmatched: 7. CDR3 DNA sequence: TGTGCCACCAGCAGAGGAACCGGACAGGGGAACTACGAGCAGTACTTC. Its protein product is CATSRGTGQGNYEQYF. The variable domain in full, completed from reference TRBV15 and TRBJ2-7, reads DAMVIQNPRYQVTQFGKPVTLSCSQTLNHNVMYWYQQKSSQAPKLLFHYYDKDFNNEADTPDNFQSRRPNTSFCFLDIRSPGLGDTAMYLCATSRGTGQGNYEQYFGPGTRLTVT.

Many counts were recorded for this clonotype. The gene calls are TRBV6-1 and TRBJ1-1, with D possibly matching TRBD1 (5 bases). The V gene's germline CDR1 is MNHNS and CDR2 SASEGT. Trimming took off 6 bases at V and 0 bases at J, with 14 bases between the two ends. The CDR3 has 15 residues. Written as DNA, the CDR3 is TGTGCCAGCAGGCCCCCCAAAGGGGTGAACACTGAAGCTTTCTTT. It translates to CASRPPKGVNTEAFF.

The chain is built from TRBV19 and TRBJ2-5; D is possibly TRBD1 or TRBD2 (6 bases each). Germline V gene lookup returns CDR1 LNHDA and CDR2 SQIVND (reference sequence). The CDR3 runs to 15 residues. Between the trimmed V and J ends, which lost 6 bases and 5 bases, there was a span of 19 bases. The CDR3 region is CASRGPTGGLETQYF. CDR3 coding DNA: TGTGCCAGTAGGGGGCCGACTGGGGGGCTGGAGACCCAGTACTTC. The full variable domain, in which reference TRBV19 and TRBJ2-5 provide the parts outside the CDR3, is DGGITQSPKYLFRKEGQNVTLSCEQNLNHDAMYWYRQDPGQGLRLIYYSQIVNDFQKGDIAEGYSVSREKKESFPLTVTSAQKNPTAFYLCASRGPTGGLETQYFGPGTRLLVL.

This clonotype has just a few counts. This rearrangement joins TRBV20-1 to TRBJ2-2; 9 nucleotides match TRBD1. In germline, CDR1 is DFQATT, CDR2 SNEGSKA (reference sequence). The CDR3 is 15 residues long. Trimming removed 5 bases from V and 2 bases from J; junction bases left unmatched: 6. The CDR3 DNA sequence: TGCAGTGCTGCTAACAGGGGGCGCAACACCGGGGAGCTGTTTTTT. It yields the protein CSAANRGRNTGELFF.

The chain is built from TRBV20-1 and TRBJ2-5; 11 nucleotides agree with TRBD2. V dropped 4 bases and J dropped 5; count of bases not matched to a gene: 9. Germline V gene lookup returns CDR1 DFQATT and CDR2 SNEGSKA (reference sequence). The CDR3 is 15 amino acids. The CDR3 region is CSATYSGGAEETQYF. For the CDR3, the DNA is TGCAGTGCTACGTATAGCGGGGGGGCCGAGGAGACCCAGTACTTC.

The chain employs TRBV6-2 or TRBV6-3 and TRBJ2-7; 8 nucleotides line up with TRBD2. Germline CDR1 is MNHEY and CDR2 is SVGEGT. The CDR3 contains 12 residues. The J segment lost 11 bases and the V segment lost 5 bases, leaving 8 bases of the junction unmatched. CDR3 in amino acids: CASSQSGSSKYF. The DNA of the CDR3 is TGTGCCAGCAGTCAAAGCGGGAGTAGTAAGTACTTC.

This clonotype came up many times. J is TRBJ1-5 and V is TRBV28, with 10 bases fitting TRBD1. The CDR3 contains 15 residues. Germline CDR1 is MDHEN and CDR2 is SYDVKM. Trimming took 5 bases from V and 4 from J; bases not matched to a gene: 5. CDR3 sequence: CASSATGGPNQPQHF. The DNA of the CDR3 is TGTGCCAGCAGTGCGACAGGGGGCCCTAATCAGCCCCAGCATTTT. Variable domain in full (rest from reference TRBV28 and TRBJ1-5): DVKVTQSSRYLVKRTGEKVFLECVQDMDHENMFWYRQDPGLGLRLIYFSYDVKMKEKGDIPEGYSVSREKKERFSLILESASTNQTSMYLCASSATGGPNQPQHFGDGTRLSIL.

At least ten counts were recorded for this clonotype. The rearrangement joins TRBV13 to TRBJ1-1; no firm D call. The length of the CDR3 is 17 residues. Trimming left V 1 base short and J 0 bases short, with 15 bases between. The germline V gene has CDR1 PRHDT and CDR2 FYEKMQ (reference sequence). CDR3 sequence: CASSLAGDRRVNTEAFF. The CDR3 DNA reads TGTGCCAGCAGCTTAGCTGGGGATAGGAGAGTGAACACTGAAGCTTTCTTT.

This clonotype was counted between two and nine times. The DNA for the CDR3 is TGTGCCACCACCCCCCGAGGACTGCGGGAGCAGTACTTC. This gives the protein CATTPRGLREQYF. The chain has TRBV28 and TRBJ2-7, with D possibly TRBD2 on 5 matching bases. Trimming pared 10 bases from V and 7 bases from J, leaving 20 bases between. Germline CDR1 MDHEN, CDR2 SYDVKM. This CDR3 spans 13 amino acids.

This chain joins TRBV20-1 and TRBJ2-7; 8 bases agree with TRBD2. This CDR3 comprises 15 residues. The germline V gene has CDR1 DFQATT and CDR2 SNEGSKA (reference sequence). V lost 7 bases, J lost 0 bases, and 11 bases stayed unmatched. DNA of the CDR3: TGCAGTGTAGCGGGGCCAACACCCTTCTCCTACGAGCAGTACTTC. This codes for CSVAGPTPFSYEQYF.

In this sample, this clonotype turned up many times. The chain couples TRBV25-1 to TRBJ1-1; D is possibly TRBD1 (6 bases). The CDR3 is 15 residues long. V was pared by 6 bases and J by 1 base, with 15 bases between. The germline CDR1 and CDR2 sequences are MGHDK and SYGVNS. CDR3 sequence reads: CASSPLTGSNTEAFF. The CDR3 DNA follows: TGTGCCAGCAGCCCACTTACAGGGTCGAACACTGAAGCTTTCTTT.

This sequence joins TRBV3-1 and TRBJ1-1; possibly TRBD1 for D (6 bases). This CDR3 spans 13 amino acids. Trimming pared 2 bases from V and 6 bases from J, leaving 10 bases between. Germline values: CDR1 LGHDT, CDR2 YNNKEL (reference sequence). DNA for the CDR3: TGTGCCAGCAGCCAAAGGGGGATGCCTGAAGCTTTCTTT. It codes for CASSQRGMPEAFF.